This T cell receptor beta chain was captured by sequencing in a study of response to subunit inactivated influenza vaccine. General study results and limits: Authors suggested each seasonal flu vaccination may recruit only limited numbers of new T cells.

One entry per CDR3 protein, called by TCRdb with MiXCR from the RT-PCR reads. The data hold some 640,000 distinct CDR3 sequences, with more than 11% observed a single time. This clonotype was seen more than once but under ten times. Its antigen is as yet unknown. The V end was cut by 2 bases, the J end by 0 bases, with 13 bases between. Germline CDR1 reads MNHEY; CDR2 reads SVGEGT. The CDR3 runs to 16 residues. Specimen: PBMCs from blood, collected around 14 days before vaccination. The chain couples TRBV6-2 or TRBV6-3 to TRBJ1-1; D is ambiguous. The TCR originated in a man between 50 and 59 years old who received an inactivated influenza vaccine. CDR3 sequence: CASSYVVRVMNTEAFF. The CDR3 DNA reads TGTGCCAGCAGTTACGTAGTCCGGGTCATGAACACTGAAGCTTTCTTT.